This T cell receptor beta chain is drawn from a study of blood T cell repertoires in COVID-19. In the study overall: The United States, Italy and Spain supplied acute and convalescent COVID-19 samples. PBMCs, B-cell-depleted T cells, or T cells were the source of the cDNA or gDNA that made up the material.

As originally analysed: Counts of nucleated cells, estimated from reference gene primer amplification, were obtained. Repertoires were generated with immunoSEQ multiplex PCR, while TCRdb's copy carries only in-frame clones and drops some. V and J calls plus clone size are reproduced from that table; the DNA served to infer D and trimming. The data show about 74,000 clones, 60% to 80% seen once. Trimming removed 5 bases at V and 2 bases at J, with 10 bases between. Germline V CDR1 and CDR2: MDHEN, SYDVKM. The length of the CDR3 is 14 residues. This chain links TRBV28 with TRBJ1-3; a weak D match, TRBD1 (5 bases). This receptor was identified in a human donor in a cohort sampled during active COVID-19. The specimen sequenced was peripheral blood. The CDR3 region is CASSPGFAGNTIYF. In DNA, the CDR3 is TGTGCCAGCAGTCCAGGGTTCGCTGGAAACACCATATATTTT.